Below are 13 T cell receptor beta chains sequenced from a single sample in a study of control samples from healthy donors and cancer patients. Assay: immunoSEQ multiplex PCR; the TCRdb copy retains only in-frame clones and omits some. The sample has 90,000 to 100,000 clones, over 60% seen once; the top ten hold 10% to 13%. Sequencing was carried out using blood. These receptor sequences come from a woman in her thirties in good health.

V is TRBV5-4 and J is TRBJ2-3; 7 nucleotides agree with TRBD1. From germline, CDR1 is SGHNT and CDR2 YYREEE (reference sequence). The length of the CDR3 is 15 residues. V shed 0 bases, J shed 2 bases, and the junction held 3 bases outside the gene matches. The CDR3 sequence is CASSLEGAITDTQYF. Here the CDR3 DNA reads TGTGCCAGCAGCTTGGAGGGGGCAATCACAGATACGCAGTATTTT.

V usage is TRBV3-1 (or the pseudogene TRBV3-2) and J usage is TRBJ2-3; D is unclear. This CDR3 has 14 residues. Germline V CDR1 and CDR2: LGHDT, YNNKEL (reference sequence). Trimming took off 1 base at V and 5 bases at J, with 10 bases between the two ends. The CDR3 bases are TGTGCCAGCAGCCAAGTTGGAGAAAAAGATACGCAGTATTTT. As protein: CASSQVGEKDTQYF.

The rearrangement joins TRBV7-2 to TRBJ2-2; 12 bases agree with TRBD2. J gave up 4 bases and V 5 bases, and 11 bases lay outside the gene matches. CDR3 length: 18 amino acids. Germline CDR1 SGHTA, CDR2 FQGNSA. DNA for the CDR3: TGTGCCAGCAGCCCACGGGCTAGCGGGGGGGTAGGCACCGGGGAGCTGTTTTTT. This encodes CASSPRASGGVGTGELFF.

The J gene is TRBJ2-3, the V gene TRBV25-1, with D perhaps matching TRBD2 (5 bases). Germline CDR1 reads MGHDK; CDR2 reads SYGVNS. Trimming cost V 3 bases and J 0 bases, with 13 bases left between them. There are 16 residues in the CDR3. The CDR3 here is CASSDWVGDSTDTQYF. The CDR3 DNA follows: TGTGCCAGCAGTGACTGGGTCGGGGATAGCACAGATACGCAGTATTTT. The whole variable domain, filled in from reference TRBV25-1 and TRBJ2-3, reads EADIYQTPRYLVIGTGKKITLECSQTMGHDKMYWYQQDPGMELHLIHYSYGVNSTEKGDLSSESTVSRIRTEHFPLTLESARPSHTSQYLCASSDWVGDSTDTQYFGPGTRLTVL.

The chain recombines TRBV7-2 with TRBJ1-2; 7 bases map to TRBD1. CDR1 is SGHTA and CDR2 is FQGNSA in the germline V gene. The CDR3 is made up of 14 amino acids. The J segment lost 6 bases and the V segment lost 5 bases, leaving 9 bases of the junction unmatched. The CDR3 coding sequence is TGTGCCAGCAGCCAGCGAACAGGGGTTGATGGCTACACCTTC. Protein: CASSQRTGVDGYTF.

The chain is built from TRBV5-1 and TRBJ2-4; 7 nucleotides match TRBD2. V lost 0 bases to trimming and J lost 0 bases; unmatched junction nucleotides: 3. This CDR3 is built from 16 residues. CDR1 and CDR2 (germline): SGHRS, YFSETQ. CDR3: CASSLAGGKAKNIQYF. CDR3 DNA: TGCGCCAGCAGCTTGGCCGGGGGGAAAGCCAAAAACATTCAGTACTTC. The full variable domain, with the rest looked up from reference TRBV5-1 and TRBJ2-4, is KAGVTQTPRYLIKTRGQQVTLSCSPISGHRSVSWYQQTPGQGLQFLFEYFSETQRNKGNFPGRFSGRQFSNSRSEMNVSTLELGDSALYLCASSLAGGKAKNIQYFGAGTRLSVL.

The table lists this clone with a few counts. The chain carries TRBV6-7 and TRBJ1-6; TRBD1 agrees at 7 bases. TRBV6-7 is marked as an open reading frame, function uncertain. This CDR3 spans 16 amino acids. Trimming removed 4 bases from V and 7 bases from J; junction bases left unmatched: 10. In DNA form, the CDR3 reads TGTGCCAGCAGTTGCGCGACAGGGAAAGGAAATTCACCCCTCCACTTT. This codes for CASSCATGKGNSPLHF.

The J gene is TRBJ1-4, the V gene TRBV25-1, with D tentatively TRBD1 (6 bases). The length of the CDR3 is 18 residues. Trimming removed 2 bases at V and 3 bases at J, with 19 bases between. The germline V gene encodes CDR1 MGHDK and CDR2 SYGVNS. The CDR3 loop reads CASSESSGTGRANEKLFF. The CDR3 nucleotides are TGTGCCAGCAGTGAAAGTTCTGGCACAGGGCGAGCTAATGAAAAACTGTTTTTT.

This clone was observed a handful of times. This chain connects TRBV2 to TRBJ1-2; D is possibly TRBD1 (6 bases). CDR1 is SNHLY and CDR2 is FYNNEI in the germline V gene. V dropped 0 bases and J dropped 6 bases, with 23 bases sitting between them. CDR3 length: 18 amino acids. The CDR3 reads CASSEALRPGQWGDGYTF. The CDR3 region has the DNA TGTGCCAGCAGTGAAGCGCTTCGCCCCGGACAGTGGGGCGATGGCTACACCTTC.

The rearrangement uses TRBV7-9 and TRBJ1-1; D uncertain. CDR3 length: 12 amino acids. Deletions cut 3 bases from V and 7 bases from J, with 9 bases between. Per germline, CDR1 SEHNR and CDR2 FQNEAQ (reference sequence). DNA of the CDR3: TGTGCCAGCAGCTTGGGCGAGAGTGAAGCTTTCTTT. Translated: CASSLGESEAFF.

The rearrangement uses TRBV18 and TRBJ1-4; tentatively, D is TRBD1 (5 bases). Germline V gene lookup returns CDR1 KGHSH and CDR2 LQKENI. The germline V and J ends were trimmed by 4 bases and 0 bases, with 12 bases remaining between them. This CDR3 is 16 amino acids long. DNA of the CDR3: TGTGCCAGCTCACAAACCCGACAGACAACTAATGAAAAACTGTTTTTT. This encodes CASSQTRQTTNEKLFF.

This chain links TRBV30 with TRBJ2-7; D remains unclear. The length of the CDR3 is 13 residues. CDR1 and CDR2 from the germline V gene are GTSNPN and SVGIG (reference sequence). V was clipped by 3 bases and J by 1 base, with 10 bases between them. The CDR3 region is CAWSGVRSYEQYF. Written as DNA, the CDR3 is TGTGCCTGGAGCGGAGTTCGTTCCTACGAGCAGTACTTC.

This chain connects TRBV2 to TRBJ2-3; 10 bases agree with TRBD2. The CDR3 extends over 15 amino acids. Germline-derived CDR1 and CDR2 are SNHLY and FYNNEI. V gave up 7 bases and J gave up 4 bases; unmatched junction bases: 8. CDR3 nucleotides: TGTGCCAGCACTATTAGCGGGGGGAAGGCAGATACGCAGTATTTT. Its protein is CASTISGGKADTQYF.